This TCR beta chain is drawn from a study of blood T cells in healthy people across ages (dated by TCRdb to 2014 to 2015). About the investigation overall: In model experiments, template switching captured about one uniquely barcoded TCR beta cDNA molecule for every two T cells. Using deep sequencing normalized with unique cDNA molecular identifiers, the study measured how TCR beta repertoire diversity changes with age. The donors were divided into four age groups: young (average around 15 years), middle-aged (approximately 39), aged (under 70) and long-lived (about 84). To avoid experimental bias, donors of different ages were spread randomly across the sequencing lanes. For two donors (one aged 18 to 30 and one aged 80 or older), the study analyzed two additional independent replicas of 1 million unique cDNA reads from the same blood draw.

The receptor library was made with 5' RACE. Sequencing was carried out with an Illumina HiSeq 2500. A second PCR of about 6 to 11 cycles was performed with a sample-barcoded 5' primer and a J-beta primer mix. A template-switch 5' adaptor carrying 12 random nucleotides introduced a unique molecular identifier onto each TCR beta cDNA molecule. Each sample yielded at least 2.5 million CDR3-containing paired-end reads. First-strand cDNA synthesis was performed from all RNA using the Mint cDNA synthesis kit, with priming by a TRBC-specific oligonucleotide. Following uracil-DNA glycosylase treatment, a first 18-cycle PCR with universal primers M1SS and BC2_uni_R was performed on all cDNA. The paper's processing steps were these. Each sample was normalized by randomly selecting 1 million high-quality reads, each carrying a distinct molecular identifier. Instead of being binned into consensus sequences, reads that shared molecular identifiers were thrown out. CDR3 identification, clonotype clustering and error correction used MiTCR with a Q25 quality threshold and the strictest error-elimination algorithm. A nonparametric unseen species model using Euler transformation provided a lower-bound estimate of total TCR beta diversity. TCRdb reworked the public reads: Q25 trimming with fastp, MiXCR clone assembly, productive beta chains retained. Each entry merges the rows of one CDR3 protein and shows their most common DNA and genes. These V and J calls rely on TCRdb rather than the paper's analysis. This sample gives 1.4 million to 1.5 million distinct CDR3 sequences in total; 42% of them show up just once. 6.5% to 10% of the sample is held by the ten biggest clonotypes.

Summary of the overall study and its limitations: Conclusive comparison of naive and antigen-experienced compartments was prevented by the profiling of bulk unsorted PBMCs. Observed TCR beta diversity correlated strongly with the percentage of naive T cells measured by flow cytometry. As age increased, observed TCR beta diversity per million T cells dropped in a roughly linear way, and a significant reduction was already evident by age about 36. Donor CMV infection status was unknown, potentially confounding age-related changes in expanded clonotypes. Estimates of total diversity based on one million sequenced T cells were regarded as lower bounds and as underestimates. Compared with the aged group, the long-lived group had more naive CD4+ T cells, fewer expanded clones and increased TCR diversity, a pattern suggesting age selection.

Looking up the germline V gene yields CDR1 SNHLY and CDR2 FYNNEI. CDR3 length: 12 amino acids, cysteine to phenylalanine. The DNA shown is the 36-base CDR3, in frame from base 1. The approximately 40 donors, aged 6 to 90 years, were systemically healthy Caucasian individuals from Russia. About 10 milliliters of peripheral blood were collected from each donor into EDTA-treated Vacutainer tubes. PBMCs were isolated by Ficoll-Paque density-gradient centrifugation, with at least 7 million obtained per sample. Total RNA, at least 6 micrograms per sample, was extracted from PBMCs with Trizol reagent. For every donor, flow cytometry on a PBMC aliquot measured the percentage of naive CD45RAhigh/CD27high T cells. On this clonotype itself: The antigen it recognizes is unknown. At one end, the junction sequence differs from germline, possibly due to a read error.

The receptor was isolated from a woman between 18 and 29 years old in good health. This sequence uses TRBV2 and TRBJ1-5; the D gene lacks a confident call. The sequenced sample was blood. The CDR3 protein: CASSKQNQPQHF. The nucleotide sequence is TGCGCCAGCAGTAAACAGAATCAGCCCCAGCATTTT.